This T cell receptor beta chain came from a study of control samples from healthy donors and cancer patients. The CDR3 consists of 14 residues. V shed 2 bases and J shed 5 bases, with 13 bases lying between them. Germline CDR1 reads MGHRA; CDR2 reads YSYEKL. Profiling relied on immunoSEQ multiplex PCR, and the TCRdb table lists in-frame clones only, not all of them. The sample has fewer than 200,000 clones. V usage is TRBV4-1 and J usage is TRBJ2-7; weak D call: TRBD1 (6 bases). This clonotype was sampled from a woman between 25 and 40 years old in good health. The sequencing input was blood. CDR3 coding DNA: TGCGCCAGCAGCCAAATAACAGGGTACCACGAGCAGTACTTC. This sequence encodes CASSQITGYHEQYF.